This TCR beta chain was recorded in a study of blood T cells in healthy people across ages. Peripheral blood, about 10 milliliters per donor, was collected. V lost 5 bases to trimming and J lost 7 bases; unmatched junction nucleotides: 9. Germline V gene data show CDR1 as SGHKS and CDR2 as YYEKEE (reference sequence). The CDR3 contains 15 residues. Primers used in a second PCR of roughly 7 to 12 cycles were a sample-barcoded 5' primer and a J-beta primer mix. Each CDR3 protein is one row after TCRdb ran MiXCR on the 5' RACE reads. The sample lists 800,000 or so distinct CDR3 sequences; 20% to 25% were seen once. In addition, the sample was reused for a study of T cells of mothers and their children. That study adds: Whatever RNA was extracted went entirely into cDNA synthesis, at approximately 1.4 ug per 15 ul. Related mother-child pairs showed slightly higher but non-significant overlap than unrelated pairs. The search for persistent microchimeric T cell clones detected none.

The sequencing sample was made of blood. The chain links TRBV5-5 to TRBJ2-1, with 10 bases lining up with TRBD2. The sequence was collected from a boy younger than 18 in good health. CDR3 nucleotides: TGTGCCAGCAGTTCGCTAGCGGGAGCTTGGAATGAGCAGTTCTTC. Residues: CASSSLAGAWNEQFF.